This T cell receptor (beta chain) comes out of a study of graft-versus-host responses after intestinal transplantation. Worth noting for this clone: Its matching antigen is unknown.

Study outcomes and limitations: There were GvH clones found in recipient marrow, and some of them appeared first in ileum or blood.

The CDR3 spans 11 residues. Trimming removed 3 bases from V and 2 bases from J, with 2 bases in between. Looked up from germline, CDR1 is SNHLY and CDR2 is FYNNEI. Assay used: immunoSEQ multiplex PCR; TCRdb lists only in-frame clones, some missing. The sample has over 90,000 clones; 93% are singletons. This specimen was unstimulated CD8+ T cells sorted from spleen or lymph node cells, taken before intestinal transplant. The chain joins TRBV2 to TRBJ2-7; D ambiguous. This clonotype was sampled from a human donor who received an intestinal transplant. The DNA of the CDR3 is TGTGCCAGCAGTGATGCCTACGAGCAGTACTTC. Protein: CASSDAYEQYF. Filled out from reference TRBV2 and TRBJ2-7, the complete variable domain reads EPEVTQTPSHQVTQMGQEVILRCVPISNHLYFYWYRQILGQKVEFLVSFYNNEISEKSEIFDDQFSVERPDGSNFTLKIRSTKLEDSAMYFCASSDAYEQYFGPGTRLTVT.